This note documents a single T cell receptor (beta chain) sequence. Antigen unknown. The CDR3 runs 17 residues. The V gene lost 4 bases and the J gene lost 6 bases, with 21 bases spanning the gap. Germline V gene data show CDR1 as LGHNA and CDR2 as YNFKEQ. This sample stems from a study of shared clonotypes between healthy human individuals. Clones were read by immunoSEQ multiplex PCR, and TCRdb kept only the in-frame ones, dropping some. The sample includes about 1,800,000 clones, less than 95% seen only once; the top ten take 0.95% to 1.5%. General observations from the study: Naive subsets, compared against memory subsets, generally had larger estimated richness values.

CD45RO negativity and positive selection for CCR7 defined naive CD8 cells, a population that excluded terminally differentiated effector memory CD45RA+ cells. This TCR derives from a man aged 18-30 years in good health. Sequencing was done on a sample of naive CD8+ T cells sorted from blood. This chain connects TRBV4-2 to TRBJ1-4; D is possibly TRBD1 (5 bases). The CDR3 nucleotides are TGTGCCAGCAGCCCGCAAGGCGCGGAGCAGGGCGATGAAAAACTGTTTTTT. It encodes CASSPQGAEQGDEKLFF.